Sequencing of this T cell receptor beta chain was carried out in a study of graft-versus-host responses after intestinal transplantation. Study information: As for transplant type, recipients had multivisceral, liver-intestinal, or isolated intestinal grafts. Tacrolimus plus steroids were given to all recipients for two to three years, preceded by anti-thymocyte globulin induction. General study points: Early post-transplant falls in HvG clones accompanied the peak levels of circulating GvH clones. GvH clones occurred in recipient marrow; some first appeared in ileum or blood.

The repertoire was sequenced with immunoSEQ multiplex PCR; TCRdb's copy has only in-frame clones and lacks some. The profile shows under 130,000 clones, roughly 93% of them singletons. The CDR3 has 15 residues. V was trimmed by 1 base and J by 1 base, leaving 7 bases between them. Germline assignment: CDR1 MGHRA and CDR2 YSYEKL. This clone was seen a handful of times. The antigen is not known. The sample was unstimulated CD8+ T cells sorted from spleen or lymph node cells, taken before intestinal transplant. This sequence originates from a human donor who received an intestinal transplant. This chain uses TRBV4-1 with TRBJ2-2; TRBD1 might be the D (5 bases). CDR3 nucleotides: TGCGCCAGCAGCCAAGCCACAGGGAACACCGGGGAGCTGTTTTTT. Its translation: CASSQATGNTGELFF.